The 2 T cell receptor beta chains below were found in one sample sequenced in a study of CD4+ T cells in melanoma. Repertoires were generated with immunoSEQ multiplex PCR, while TCRdb's copy carries only in-frame clones and drops some. The sample comprises over 5,500 clones, around 50% of which are singletons, and about 16% rests with the top ten. Sequencing was carried out using cells from a culture (not recorded whether cultured in vitro). Source of these receptors: a human donor with melanoma.

Here the CDR3 DNA reads TGCAGCGTTGTTAAAGGCTCTGGAAACACCATATATTTT. This codes for CSVVKGSGNTIYF. This sequence joins TRBV29-1 and TRBJ1-3, with no clear D. The CDR3 spans 13 residues. V was pared by 4 bases and J by 0 bases, with 7 bases between. Germline lookup yields CDR1 SQVTM and CDR2 ANQGSEA.

This chain uses TRBV6-1 with TRBJ1-1, with TRBD1 identical over 8 bases. The CDR3 is 14 residues long. The V segment lost 2 bases and the J segment 9 bases; nucleotides outside the gene matches: 8. Germline CDR1 reads MNHNS; CDR2 reads SASEGT. The CDR3 protein is CASSERIRTGKAFF. The CDR3 DNA reads TGTGCCAGCAGTGAACGGATTAGGACAGGGAAAGCTTTCTTT.